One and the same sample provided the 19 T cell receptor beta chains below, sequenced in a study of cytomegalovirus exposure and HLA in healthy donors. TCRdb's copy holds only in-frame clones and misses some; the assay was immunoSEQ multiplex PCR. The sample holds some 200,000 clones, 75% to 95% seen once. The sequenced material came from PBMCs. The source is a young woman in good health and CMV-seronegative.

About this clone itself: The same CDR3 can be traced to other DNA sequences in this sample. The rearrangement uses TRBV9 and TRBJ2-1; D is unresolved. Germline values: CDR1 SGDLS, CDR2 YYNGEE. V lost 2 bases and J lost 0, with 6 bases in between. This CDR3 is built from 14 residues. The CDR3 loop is CASSVGSSYNEQFF. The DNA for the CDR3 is TGTGCCAGCAGCGTGGGCAGCTCCTACAATGAGCAGTTCTTC.

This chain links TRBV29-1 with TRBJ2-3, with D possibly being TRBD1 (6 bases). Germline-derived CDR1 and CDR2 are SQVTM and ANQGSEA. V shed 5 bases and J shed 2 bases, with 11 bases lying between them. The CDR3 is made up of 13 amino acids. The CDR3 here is CSVRGHYTDTQYF. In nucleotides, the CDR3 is TGCAGCGTTAGGGGACACTACACAGATACGCAGTATTTT.

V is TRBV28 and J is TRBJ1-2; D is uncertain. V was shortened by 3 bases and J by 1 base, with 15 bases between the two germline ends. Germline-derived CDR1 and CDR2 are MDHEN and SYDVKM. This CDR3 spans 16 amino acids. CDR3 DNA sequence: TGTGCCAGCAGTTTTAACCGAAACACAGATAACTATGGCTACACCTTC. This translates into CASSFNRNTDNYGYTF.

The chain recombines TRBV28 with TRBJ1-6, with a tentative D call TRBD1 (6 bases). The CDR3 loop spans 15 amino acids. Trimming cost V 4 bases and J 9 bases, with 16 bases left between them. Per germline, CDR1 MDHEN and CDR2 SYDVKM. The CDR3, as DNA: TGTGCCAGCAGTTCGTTCAAGACAGGACTTTCACCCCTCCACTTT. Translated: CASSSFKTGLSPLHF. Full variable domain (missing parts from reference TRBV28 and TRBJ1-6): DVKVTQSSRYLVKRTGEKVFLECVQDMDHENMFWYRQDPGLGLRLIYFSYDVKMKEKGDIPEGYSVSREKKERFSLILESASTNQTSMYLCASSSFKTGLSPLHFGNGTRLTVT.

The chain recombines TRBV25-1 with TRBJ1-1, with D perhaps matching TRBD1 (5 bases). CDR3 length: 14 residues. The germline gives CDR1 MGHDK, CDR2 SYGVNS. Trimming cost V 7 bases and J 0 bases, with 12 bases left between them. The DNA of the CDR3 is TGTGCCAGCATGAGGGGAGGGATGAACACTGAAGCTTTCTTT. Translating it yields CASMRGGMNTEAFF.

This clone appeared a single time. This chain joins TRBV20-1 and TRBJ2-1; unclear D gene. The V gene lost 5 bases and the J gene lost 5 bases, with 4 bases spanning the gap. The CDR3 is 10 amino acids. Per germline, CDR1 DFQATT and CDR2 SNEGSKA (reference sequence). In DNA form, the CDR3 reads TGCAGTGCTTTCGACAATGAGCAGTTCTTC. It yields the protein CSAFDNEQFF.

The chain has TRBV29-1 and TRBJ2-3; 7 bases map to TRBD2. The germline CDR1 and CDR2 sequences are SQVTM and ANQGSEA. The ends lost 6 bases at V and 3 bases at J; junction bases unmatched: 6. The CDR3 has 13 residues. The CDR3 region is CSVAREGTDTQYF. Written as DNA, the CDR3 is TGCAGCGTCGCCAGGGAGGGAACAGATACGCAGTATTTT.

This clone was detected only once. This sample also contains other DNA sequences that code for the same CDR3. CDR3 nucleotides: TGTGCCAGCAGTTACCTACAGGGGCCCTACGAGCAGTACTTC. Amino acid sequence: CASSYLQGPYEQYF. The V gene is TRBV6-6, the J gene TRBJ2-7, with TRBD1 matching over 7 bases. The CDR3 runs 14 residues. The V gene end was trimmed by 2 bases and the J gene end by 2 bases; junction bases not matched to a gene: 3. Germline lookup yields CDR1 MNHNY and CDR2 SVGAGI (reference sequence).

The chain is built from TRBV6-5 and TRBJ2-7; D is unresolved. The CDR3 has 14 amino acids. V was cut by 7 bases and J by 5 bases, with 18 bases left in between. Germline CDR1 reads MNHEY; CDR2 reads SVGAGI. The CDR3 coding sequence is TGTGCCAGCACTCCTCGCTGGGCTTCCCACGAGCAGTACTTC. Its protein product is CASTPRWASHEQYF.

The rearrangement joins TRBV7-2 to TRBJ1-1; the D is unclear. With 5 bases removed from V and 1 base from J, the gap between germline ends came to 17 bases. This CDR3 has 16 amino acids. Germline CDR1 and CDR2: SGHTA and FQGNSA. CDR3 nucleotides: TGTGCCAGCAGCCTCCTAGCCTGGGCGGCGAACACTGAAGCTTTCTTT. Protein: CASSLLAWAANTEAFF.

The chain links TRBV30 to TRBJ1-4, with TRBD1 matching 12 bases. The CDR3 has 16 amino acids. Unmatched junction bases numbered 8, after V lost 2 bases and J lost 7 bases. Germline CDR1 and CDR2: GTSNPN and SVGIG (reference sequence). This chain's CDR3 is CAWSSGTGGSSEKLFF. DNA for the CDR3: TGTGCCTGGAGTTCCGGGACAGGGGGCTCGAGTGAAAAACTGTTTTTT.

In DNA form, the CDR3 reads TGTGCATTGGTGCCTGGGACTAGTTTTTCCTACGAGCAGTACTTC. Protein product: CALVPGTSFSYEQYF. The chain carries TRBV30 and TRBJ2-7, with TRBD2 identical over 8 bases. The CDR3 runs 15 residues. Germline loops: CDR1 GTSNPN, CDR2 SVGIG (reference sequence).

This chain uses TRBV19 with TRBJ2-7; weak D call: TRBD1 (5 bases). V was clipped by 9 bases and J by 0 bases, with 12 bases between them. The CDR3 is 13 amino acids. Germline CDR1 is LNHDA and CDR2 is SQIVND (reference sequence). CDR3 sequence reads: CASRQPSSYEQYF. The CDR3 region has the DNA TGTGCCAGCCGACAGCCTAGCTCCTACGAGCAGTACTTC.

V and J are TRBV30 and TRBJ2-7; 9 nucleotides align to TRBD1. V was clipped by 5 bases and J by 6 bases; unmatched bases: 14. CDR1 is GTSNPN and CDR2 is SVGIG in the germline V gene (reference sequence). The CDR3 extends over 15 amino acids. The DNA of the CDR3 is TGTGCCTGGGAAGTCGCGGGACAGGGAAGACCCGAGCAGTACTTC. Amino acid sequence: CAWEVAGQGRPEQYF.

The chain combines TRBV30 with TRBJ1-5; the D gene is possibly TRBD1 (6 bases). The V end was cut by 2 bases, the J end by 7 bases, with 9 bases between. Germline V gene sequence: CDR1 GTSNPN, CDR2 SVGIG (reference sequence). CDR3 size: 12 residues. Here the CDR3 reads CAWSPGQQPQHF. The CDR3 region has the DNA TGTGCCTGGAGTCCAGGACAGCAGCCCCAGCATTTT.

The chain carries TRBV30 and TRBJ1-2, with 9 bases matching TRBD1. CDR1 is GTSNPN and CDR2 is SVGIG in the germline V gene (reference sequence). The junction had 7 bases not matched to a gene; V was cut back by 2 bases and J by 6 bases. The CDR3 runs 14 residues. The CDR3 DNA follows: TGTGCCTGGAGTTGGGGACAGGGAGGTAATGGCTACACCTTC. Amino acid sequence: CAWSWGQGGNGYTF.

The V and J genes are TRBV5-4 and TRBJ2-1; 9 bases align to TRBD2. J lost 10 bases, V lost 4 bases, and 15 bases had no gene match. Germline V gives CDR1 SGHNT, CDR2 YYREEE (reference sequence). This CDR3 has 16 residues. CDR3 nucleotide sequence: TGTGCCAGCAGCCAAGATCCTAGCGGGACAATCAGAGAGCAGTTCTTC. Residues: CASSQDPSGTIREQFF.

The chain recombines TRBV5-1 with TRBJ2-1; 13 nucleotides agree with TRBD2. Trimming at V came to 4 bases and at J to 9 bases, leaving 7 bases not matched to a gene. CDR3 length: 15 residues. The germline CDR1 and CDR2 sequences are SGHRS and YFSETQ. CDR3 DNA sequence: TGCGCCAGCAGCCTAGGACTAGCGGGAGCGGGTGAGCAGTTCTTC. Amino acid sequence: CASSLGLAGAGEQFF.

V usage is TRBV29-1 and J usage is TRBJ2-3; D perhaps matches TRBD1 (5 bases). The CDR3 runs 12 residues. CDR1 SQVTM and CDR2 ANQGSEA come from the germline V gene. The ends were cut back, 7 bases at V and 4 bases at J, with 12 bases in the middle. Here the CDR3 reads CSASGMADTQYF. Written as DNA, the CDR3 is TGCAGCGCCTCAGGGATGGCAGATACGCAGTATTTT.